These T cell receptor beta chains were read from a single sample in a study of blood T cell repertoires in COVID-19. The repertoire was sequenced with immunoSEQ multiplex PCR; TCRdb's copy has only in-frame clones and lacks some. This table holds 400,000 to 450,000 clones, about 87% found once. Material for sequencing was peripheral blood. The receptors were gathered from a man aged 18 to 35 with COVID-19, enrolled during active disease. The CDR3 runs from the conserved cysteine through the conserved F or W. A D gene is named only where the DNA matches it firmly. Size values are once, few and many counts, or a class for expanded clones, and some rows have none.

clone size: NA
V gene: TRBV5-1
D gene: TRBD1
J gene: TRBJ1-1
CDR3 protein: CASSFPQGAGNTEAFF
CDR3 DNA: TGCGCCAGCAGCTTCCCACAGGGGGCTGGGAACACTGAAGCTTTCTTT

clone size: NA
V gene: TRBV15
D gene: NA
J gene: TRBJ2-3
CDR3 protein: CATSTVYTDTQYF
CDR3 DNA: TGTGCCACCAGCACAGTGTACACAGATACGCAGTATTTT

clone size: NA
V gene: TRBV15
D gene: NA
J gene: TRBJ2-5
CDR3 protein: CATSRDLGETQYF
CDR3 DNA: TGTGCCACCAGCAGAGATCTAGGAGAGACCCAGTACTTC

clone size: NA
V gene: TRBV6-5
D gene: NA
J gene: TRBJ2-5
CDR3 protein: CASRRGGQETQYF
CDR3 DNA: TGTGCCAGCAGGAGGGGGGGCCAAGAGACCCAGTACTTC

clone size: few
V gene: TRBV30
D gene: NA
J gene: TRBJ1-2
CDR3 protein: CAWKVPFRDYGYTF
CDR3 DNA: TGTGCCTGGAAAGTCCCATTCCGGGACTATGGCTACACCTTC

clone size: NA
V gene: TRBV7-2
D gene: TRBD2
J gene: TRBJ2-7
CDR3 protein: CASTPGASGAYEQYF
CDR3 DNA: TGTGCCAGCACCCCCGGGGCTAGCGGGGCCTACGAGCAGTACTTC

clone size: NA
V gene: TRBV6-5
D gene: NA
J gene: TRBJ2-3
CDR3 protein: CASLDRGFTDTQYF
CDR3 DNA: TGTGCCAGCCTAGACCGTGGGTTCACAGATACGCAGTATTTT

clone size: NA
V gene: TRBV9
D gene: NA
J gene: TRBJ2-3
CDR3 protein: CASSRYGSPDTQYF
CDR3 DNA: TGTGCCAGCAGCCGGTACGGGAGCCCAGATACGCAGTATTTT

clone size: NA
V gene: TRBV4-2
D gene: TRBD2
J gene: TRBJ2-2
CDR3 protein: CASSPQRGGLSGELFF
CDR3 DNA: TGTGCCAGCAGCCCCCAGCGGGGGGGCCTTTCCGGGGAGCTGTTTTTT

clone size: NA
V gene: TRBV6-5
D gene: TRBD1
J gene: TRBJ1-1
CDR3 protein: CASSFNRGNTEAFF
CDR3 DNA: TGTGCCAGCAGTTTCAACAGGGGGAACACTGAAGCTTTCTTT

clone size: NA
V gene: TRBV24-1
D gene: TRBD1
J gene: TRBJ2-6
CDR3 protein: CATQGAPGANVLTF
CDR3 DNA: TGTGCCACCCAGGGGGCGCCTGGGGCCAACGTCCTGACTTTC

clone size: NA
V gene: TRBV5-7
D gene: NA
J gene: TRBJ1-5
CDR3 protein: CASSFRREDNQPQHF
CDR3 DNA: TGTGCCAGCAGCTTTCGACGGGAGGACAATCAGCCCCAGCATTTT

clone size: NA
V gene: TRBV11-3
D gene: NA
J gene: TRBJ1-1
CDR3 protein: CASSHGEGEAFF
CDR3 DNA: TGTGCCAGCAGCCACGGCGAGGGTGAAGCTTTCTTT

clone size: NA
V gene: TRBV15
D gene: NA
J gene: TRBJ2-7
CDR3 protein: CATSRERGGPGEQYF
CDR3 DNA: TGTGCCACCAGCAGAGAGAGAGGAGGGCCCGGCGAGCAGTACTTC

clone size: NA
V gene: TRBV24-1
D gene: TRBD1
J gene: TRBJ2-1
CDR3 protein: CATSDPDRGQYNEQFF
CDR3 DNA: TGTGCCACCAGTGATCCGGACAGGGGGCAGTACAATGAGCAGTTCTTC

clone size: NA
V gene: TRBV27
D gene: TRBD1
J gene: TRBJ1-1
CDR3 protein: CASSRRGPRGNTEAFF
CDR3 DNA: TGTGCCAGCAGTCGGAGGGGGCCCAGGGGGAACACTGAAGCTTTCTTT

clone size: NA
V gene: TRBV7-6
D gene: NA
J gene: TRBJ2-1
CDR3 protein: CASSLFSGRVGDEQFF
CDR3 DNA: TGTGCCAGCAGCTTATTCAGCGGCCGAGTAGGCGATGAGCAGTTCTTC

clone size: NA
V gene: TRBV11-2
D gene: TRBD2
J gene: TRBJ2-2
CDR3 protein: CASSLRAGDTGELFF
CDR3 DNA: TGTGCCAGCAGCTTACGGGCGGGGGATACCGGGGAGCTGTTTTTT